These T cell receptor beta chains were read from a single sample in a study of graft-versus-host responses after intestinal transplantation. No cognate antigen is known for these TCRs. Repertoires were generated with immunoSEQ multiplex PCR, while TCRdb's copy carries only in-frame clones and drops some. Seen here are 73,000 or so clones, around 87% observed once, and the top ten hold around 4%. Sequenced material: unstimulated CD8+ T cells sorted from spleen or lymph node cells, taken before transplant. These receptors were taken from a human donor who was the organ donor for an intestinal transplant. The CDR3 runs from the conserved cysteine through the conserved F or W. D genes are given only for firm matches. Clone size appears in some rows only: once, few, many, or a class for an expanded clone.

V gene,D gene,J gene,clone size,CDR3 DNA,CDR3 protein
TRBV11-2,TRBD1,TRBJ2-1,-,TGTGCCAGCAGCCTGGGACAGGGCACCTACAATGAGCAGTTCTTC,CASSLGQGTYNEQFF
TRBV27,TRBD1,TRBJ1-5,-,TGTGCCAGCAGTTTAGGACAGGGTGTGAATCAGCCCCAGCATTTT,CASSLGQGVNQPQHF
TRBV7-9,TRBD1,TRBJ1-1,-,TGTGCCAGCAGCTCGCCGGGACAGGGGTCGTCTTTCTTT,CASSSPGQGSSFF
TRBV28,-,TRBJ1-5,-,TGTGCCAGCCAAGTGGAGGGGAATCAGCCCCAGCATTTT,CASQVEGNQPQHF
TRBV7-9,-,TRBJ1-2,-,TGTGCCAGCAGCTCACTAAATGGCTACACCTTC,CASSSLNGYTF
TRBV5-8,TRBD1,TRBJ1-1,-,TGTGCCAGCAGCCGGAGACAGGGTTCGAACACTGAAGCTTTCTTT,CASSRRQGSNTEAFF
TRBV10-3,-,TRBJ2-3,-,TGTGCCATCAGTGAGTCGACAGCCCCGGATACGCAGTATTTT,CAISESTAPDTQYF
TRBV12-5,-,TRBJ1-5,-,TGTGCTAGTGGTTTGGATCGGGATCAGCCCCAGCATTTT,CASGLDRDQPQHF
TRBV6-4,TRBD1,TRBJ1-2,-,TGTGCCAGCAGCGGGACAGGGGGCTACACCTTC,CASSGTGGYTF
TRBV27,TRBD1,TRBJ1-5,-,TGTGCCAGCAGTTCCTACAGGGGGTGGGAGCCCCAGCATTTT,CASSSYRGWEPQHF
TRBV14,TRBD1,TRBJ1-4,-,TGTGCCAGCAGCCTCCACGGACAGGGCACAACTAATGAAAAACTGTTTTTT,CASSLHGQGTTNEKLFF
TRBV7-9,TRBD2,TRBJ2-5,few,TGTGCCAGCAGCTGGGGGGGTAGCGGGCAAGAGACCCAGTACTTC,CASSWGGSGQETQYF
TRBV9,-,TRBJ1-2,-,TGTGCCAGCAGCGTAGCCACGGGACTTCTAAACTATGGCTACACCTTC,CASSVATGLLNYGYTF
TRBV7-8,TRBD1,TRBJ1-1,-,TGTGCCAGCAGCTTGACCGGGACAGGGGGCACTGAAGCTTTCTTT,CASSLTGTGGTEAFF
TRBV30,TRBD1,TRBJ1-5,-,TGTGCCTGGGCAGACAGGGGCAATCAGCCCCAGCATTTT,CAWADRGNQPQHF
TRBV28,-,TRBJ2-2,-,TGTGCCAGCAGCTCACCCAGAGCCACAGGGAACACCGGGGAGCTGTTTTTT,CASSSPRATGNTGELFF
TRBV4-2,-,TRBJ1-2,medium-sized,TGTGCCAGCAGCCAAGATAGTTTGGCCCTGGAGCGTGGCTACACCTTC,CASSQDSLALERGYTF
TRBV5-4,TRBD2,TRBJ2-5,once,TGTGCCAGCAGCTTAAAGATGGGGCTAGCGGGAAACCAAGAGACCCAGTACTTC,CASSLKMGLAGNQETQYF
TRBV19,-,TRBJ1-5,-,TGTGCCAGTAGTTTCTTCCCAGGGAGCAATCAGCCCCAGCATTTT,CASSFFPGSNQPQHF
TRBV7-9,-,TRBJ1-2,once,TGTGCCAGCAGCTTCACCGCGGGTCACGGCTACACCTTC,CASSFTAGHGYTF
TRBV28,TRBD2,TRBJ2-1,-,TGTGCCAGCAGTTTCTTAGCGGGGGGGCCGAATGAGCAGTTCTTC,CASSFLAGGPNEQFF
TRBV19,-,TRBJ1-1,-,TGTGCCAGTAGTATACTATTAAACACTGAAGCTTTCTTT,CASSILLNTEAFF
TRBV27,-,TRBJ1-2,-,TGTGCCAGCAGTTTATCGCCCCAGGGCCACTATGGCTACACCTTC,CASSLSPQGHYGYTF
TRBV28,-,TRBJ1-5,once,TGTGCCAGCCACTCTCCAAGGGGGATCCATCAGCCCCAGCATTTT,CASHSPRGIHQPQHF
TRBV15,TRBD1,TRBJ1-4,-,TGTGCCACCAGCAGAGGCCGGGACAGGGGGGATGAAAAACTGTTTTTT,CATSRGRDRGDEKLFF
TRBV5-6,-,TRBJ2-2,-,TGTGCCAGCAGCTGGGGGGTTGGCACCGGGGAGCTGTTTTTT,CASSWGVGTGELFF
TRBV14,-,TRBJ2-1,-,TGTGCCAGCAGCCACGGACAGGAGGGCCACAGGGGGCAGTTCTTC,CASSHGQEGHRGQFF
TRBV5-4,-,TRBJ1-1,-,TGTGCTGCCGCGGGGGGGGGCACTGAAGCTTTCTTT,CAAAGGGTEAFF
TRBV7-2,TRBD1,TRBJ2-1,-,TGTGCCAGCAGCTCGACAGGGAGCTCCTACAATGAGCAGTTCTTC,CASSSTGSSYNEQFF
TRBV2,-,TRBJ1-2,-,TGTGCCAGCAGGGACATCCCTGGCTACACCTTC,CASRDIPGYTF
TRBV4-3,TRBD2,TRBJ2-5,-,TGCGCCAGCAGCCAGACTAGCGGGGACCAAGAGACCCAGTACTTC,CASSQTSGDQETQYF
TRBV7-2,-,TRBJ1-2,-,TGTGCCAGCAGCTTAGCCTTGGGGGGCGGGGGTGATGGCTACACCTTC,CASSLALGGGGDGYTF
TRBV4-3,-,TRBJ2-3,-,TGCGCCAGCAGCCAAGAGGGCCCCGGACTCACAGATACGCAGTATTTT,CASSQEGPGLTDTQYF
TRBV27,TRBD2,TRBJ2-1,-,TGTGCCAGCAGTCTTAATAGCGGGGACAATGAGCAGTTCTTC,CASSLNSGDNEQFF
TRBV5-8,TRBD1,TRBJ1-2,-,TGTGCCAGCAGCTTGGCCTACGGACAGGGCAGCTATGGCTACACCTTC,CASSLAYGQGSYGYTF
TRBV19,-,TRBJ2-1,-,TGTGCCAGTAGTATCGGGGACTACAATGAGCAGTTCTTC,CASSIGDYNEQFF
TRBV4-2,TRBD1,TRBJ1-5,-,TGTGCCAGCAGCCAAGATCGAGGGGCAGGGGGTAATAGCAATCAGCCCCAGCATTTT,CASSQDRGAGGNSNQPQHF
TRBV27,TRBD1,TRBJ1-2,-,TGTGCCAGCAGTTTAATGGGGACAGGGACGTCGTGCACCTTC,CASSLMGTGTSCTF
TRBV5-6,-,TRBJ2-6,-,TGTGCCAGCAGCTCCGCAGGGTTCTACCTCTCTGGGGCCAACGTCCTGACTTTC,CASSSAGFYLSGANVLTF
TRBV7-2,TRBD1,TRBJ1-1,-,TGTGCCAGCAGCTTGGACAGGGGGTGGATGAACACTGAAGCTTTCTTT,CASSLDRGWMNTEAFF
TRBV4-1,-,TRBJ1-5,-,TGCGCCAGCAGCCAAATAAATCAGCCCCAGCATTTT,CASSQINQPQHF
TRBV4-2,TRBD1,TRBJ1-5,-,TGTGCCAGCAGCCAAATGACAGGGGATCAGCCCCAGCATTTT,CASSQMTGDQPQHF
TRBV4-2,TRBD1,TRBJ1-5,-,TGTGCCAGCAGCCATGATCTGGACAGGAGAGAGCTTCAGCCCCAGCATTTT,CASSHDLDRRELQPQHF
TRBV7-9,TRBD2,TRBJ2-3,few,TGTGCCAGCAGCCATAGACTAGCGGGGGCCCCAGATACGCAGTATTTT,CASSHRLAGAPDTQYF
TRBV27,-,TRBJ2-2,-,TGTGCCAGCAGTATTGGCGGGAACACCGGGGAGCTGTTTTTT,CASSIGGNTGELFF
TRBV9,-,TRBJ2-1,-,TGTGCCAGCAGCGCCATCGTGGTCGGTACCTACAATGAGCAGTTCTTC,CASSAIVVGTYNEQFF
TRBV27,-,TRBJ1-1,once,TGTGCCTCATATCCGGGGGGGAACACTGAAGCTTTCTTT,CASYPGGNTEAFF
TRBV19,-,TRBJ1-6,-,TGTGCCAGTAGTATAATGGGGGGAAGTAATTCACCCCTCCACTTT,CASSIMGGSNSPLHF
TRBV5-6,-,TRBJ2-3,-,TGTGCCAGCAGCGGTAGAGATACGCAGTATTTT,CASSGRDTQYF
TRBV27,-,TRBJ1-1,once,TGTGCCAGCAGTTCCTTACAGTGGAACACTGAAGCTTTCTTT,CASSSLQWNTEAFF
TRBV2,-,TRBJ1-6,-,TGTGCCAGCAGTGAGGGTTACGACTTCCGTTCACCCCTCCACTTT,CASSEGYDFRSPLHF
TRBV28,TRBD1,TRBJ1-5,-,TGTGCCAGCAGTCCCTTGGACAGGCAACCCAATCAGCCCCAGCATTTT,CASSPLDRQPNQPQHF
TRBV19,-,TRBJ2-3,-,TGTGCCAGTAGTATCGGTACAGCTAGCACAGATACGCAGTATTTT,CASSIGTASTDTQYF
TRBV19,-,TRBJ1-1,-,TGTGCCAGTAGTTACCCGGGGGGGGATGCTTTCTTT,CASSYPGGDAFF